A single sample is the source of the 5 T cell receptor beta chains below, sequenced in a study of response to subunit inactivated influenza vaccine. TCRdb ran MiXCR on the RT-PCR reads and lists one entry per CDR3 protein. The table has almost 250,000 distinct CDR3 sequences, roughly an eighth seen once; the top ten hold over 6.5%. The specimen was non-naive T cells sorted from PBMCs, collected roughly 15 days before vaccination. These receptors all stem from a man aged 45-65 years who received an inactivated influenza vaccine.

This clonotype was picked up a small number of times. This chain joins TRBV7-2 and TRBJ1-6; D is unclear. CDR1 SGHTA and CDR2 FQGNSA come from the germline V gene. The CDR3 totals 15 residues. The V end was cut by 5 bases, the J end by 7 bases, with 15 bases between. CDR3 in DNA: TGTGCCAGCAGCCCCTGGACGGAAAAAAATTCACCCCTCCACTTT. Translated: CASSPWTEKNSPLHF.

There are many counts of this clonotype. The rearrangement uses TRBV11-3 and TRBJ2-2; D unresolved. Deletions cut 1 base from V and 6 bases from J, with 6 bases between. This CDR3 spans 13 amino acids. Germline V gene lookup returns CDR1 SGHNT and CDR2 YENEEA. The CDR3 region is CASSLVSAGELFF. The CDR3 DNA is TGTGCCAGCAGCTTAGTCTCAGCCGGGGAGCTGTTTTTT.

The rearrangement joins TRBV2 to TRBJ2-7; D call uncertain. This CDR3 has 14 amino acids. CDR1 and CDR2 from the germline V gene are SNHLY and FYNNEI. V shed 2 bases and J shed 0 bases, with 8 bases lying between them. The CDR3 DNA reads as TGTGCCAGCAGTGAACTCTCCAGCTCCTACGAGCAGTACTTC. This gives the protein CASSELSSSYEQYF.

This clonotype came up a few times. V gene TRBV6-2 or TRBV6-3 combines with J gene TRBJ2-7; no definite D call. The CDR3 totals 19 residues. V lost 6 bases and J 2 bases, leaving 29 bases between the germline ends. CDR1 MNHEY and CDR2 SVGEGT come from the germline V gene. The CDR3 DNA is TGTGCCAGCAGCACATCCCGCTCCCCCCGCGGCCCTACGACCTACGAGCAGTACTTC. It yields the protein CASSTSRSPRGPTTYEQYF.

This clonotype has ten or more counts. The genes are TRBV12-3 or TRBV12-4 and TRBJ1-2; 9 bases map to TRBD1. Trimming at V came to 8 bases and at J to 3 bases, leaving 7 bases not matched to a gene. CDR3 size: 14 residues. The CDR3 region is CASSGTGNHYGYTF. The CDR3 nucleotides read TGTGCCAGCTCCGGGACAGGGAACCACTATGGCTACACCTTC.